A selection of T cell receptor beta chains follows, all from one sample in a study of cytomegalovirus exposure and HLA in healthy donors. Libraries were prepared by immunoSEQ multiplex PCR; TCRdb keeps only in-frame clonotypes and omits some of them. The sample gives 190,000 or so clones, approximately 84% of which show up once; approximately 2.9% is in the top ten. The sequenced sample consisted of PBMCs. The receptors derive from a woman aged 18-29 years in good health and CMV-seropositive. Each CDR3 is given with its conserved first and last residue. Each record gives: V gene, J gene, D gene, clone size, CDR3 protein, CDR3 DNA. A D gene is named only where the DNA matches it firmly. A clone size is listed for some rows: how often the clone was seen (once, few, many), or a class if it is expanded.

>TRBV5-1|TRBJ1-1|TRBD1|-
CASSPPDSQGAEAFF
TGCGCCAGCAGCCCCCCGGACAGCCAGGGGGCTGAAGCTTTCTTT
>TRBV6-6|TRBJ1-2|-|-
CASIRFDRHNYGYTF
TGTGCCAGCATCCGATTCGACAGGCATAACTATGGCTACACCTTC
>TRBV5-1|TRBJ2-5|-|-
CASSARGFEETQYF
TGCGCCAGCAGCGCCAGGGGTTTCGAAGAGACCCAGTACTTC
>TRBV6-1|TRBJ1-5|-|-
CATAYGADQPQHF
TGTGCCACAGCTTATGGGGCAGATCAGCCCCAGCATTTT
>TRBV7-9|TRBJ1-1|TRBD1|-
CASSPLGDRVNTEAFF
TGTGCCAGCAGCCCCCTTGGGGACAGGGTGAACACTGAAGCTTTCTTT
>TRBV4-2|TRBJ2-3|TRBD2|-
CASSQEAGESTDTQYF
TGTGCCAGCAGCCAAGAGGCGGGGGAAAGCACAGATACGCAGTATTTT
>TRBV4-1|TRBJ2-3|TRBD2|once
CASSQETSGGSDTQYF
TGCGCCAGCAGCCAAGAGACTAGCGGGGGGTCAGATACGCAGTATTTT
>TRBV6-5|TRBJ1-2|-|-
CANSTPGANYGYTF
TGTGCCAACAGTACACCCGGAGCAAACTATGGCTACACCTTC
>TRBV5-6|TRBJ2-1|-|-
CASTLKGHLYNEQFF
TGTGCCAGCACCCTAAAGGGACATCTTTACAATGAGCAGTTCTTC
>TRBV4-1|TRBJ2-7|-|-
CASSFDGGASYEQYF
TGCGCCAGCAGCTTTGACGGAGGAGCAAGCTACGAGCAGTACTTC
>TRBV6-5|TRBJ2-1|TRBD1|once
CASSWTGGNEQFF
TGTGCCAGCAGTTGGACAGGGGGCAATGAGCAGTTCTTC
>TRBV4-3|TRBJ2-5|-|-
CASSQEDSQETQYF
TGCGCCAGCAGCCAAGAGGACTCACAAGAGACCCAGTACTTC
>TRBV9|TRBJ1-1|-|-
CASSVGVQGLFMNTEAFF
TGTGCCAGCAGCGTAGGAGTGCAGGGTTTATTCATGAACACTGAAGCTTTCTTT
>TRBV6-6|TRBJ1-5|TRBD1|-
CASSWTGDVYNQPQHF
TGTGCCAGCAGTTGGACAGGGGACGTGTACAATCAGCCCCAGCATTTT
>TRBV2|TRBJ1-1|TRBD1|-
CASREDRGVTEAFF
TGTGCCAGCAGGGAGGACAGGGGTGTCACTGAAGCTTTCTTT
>TRBV27|TRBJ1-6|-|-
CASSPLGGAFNSPLHF
TGTGCCAGCAGTCCCCTTGGGGGCGCCTTTAATTCACCCCTCCACTTT
>TRBV19|TRBJ2-7|-|once
CASSNYRYEQYF
TGTGCCAGTAGTAACTACCGTTACGAGCAGTACTTC
>TRBV6-5|TRBJ1-1|TRBD1|-
CASSSAGTGRQAFF
TGTGCCAGCAGTTCCGCCGGGACAGGGAGGCAAGCTTTCTTT
>TRBV7-9|TRBJ2-7|-|-
CASSDWFSYEQYF
TGTGCCAGCAGCGACTGGTTCTCCTACGAGCAGTACTTC
>TRBV5-6|TRBJ1-5|-|-
CASSLSSRNQPQHF
TGTGCCAGCAGCTTGTCTTCGAGGAATCAGCCCCAGCATTTT
>TRBV5-8|TRBJ1-2|TRBD1|-
CASILKPGQGYGYTF
TGTGCCAGCATCCTCAAGCCGGGACAGGGCTATGGCTACACCTTC
>TRBV5-4|TRBJ1-1|-|few
CASSSGQLNTEAFF
TGTGCCAGCAGCTCAGGACAGCTGAACACTGAAGCTTTCTTT
>TRBV25-1|TRBJ1-2|-|-
CASSGEGLNYGYTF
TGTGCCAGCAGTGGAGAGGGCCTCAACTATGGCTACACCTTC
>TRBV19|TRBJ2-3|TRBD1|-
CASSIANRPDRGDTQYF
TGTGCCAGTAGTATAGCTAACAGGCCCGACAGGGGAGATACGCAGTATTTT
>TRBV9|TRBJ2-1|TRBD1|once
CASSAPRGGYSSYNEQFF
TGTGCCAGCAGCGCCCCCCGAGGGGGCTATAGCTCCTACAATGAGCAGTTCTTC
>TRBV18|TRBJ2-3|TRBD2|-
CASSPSGMDADTQYF
TGTGCCAGCTCCCCTAGCGGGATGGATGCAGATACGCAGTATTTT
>TRBV7-8|TRBJ2-3|TRBD2|-
CASSSSGGAFTDTQYF
TGTGCCAGCAGCTCTAGCGGGGGGGCTTTCACAGATACGCAGTATTTT
>TRBV19|TRBJ1-5|TRBD1|-
CASSVGTASNQPQHF
TGTGCCAGTAGTGTTGGGACAGCCAGCAATCAGCCCCAGCATTTT
>TRBV29-1|TRBJ2-5|-|-
CSVEDMATYETQYF
TGCAGCGTTGAAGATATGGCGACTTACGAGACCCAGTACTTC
>TRBV2|TRBJ2-5|TRBD2|-
CASSGPTSGGAHETQYF
TGTGCCAGCAGTGGACCGACGAGCGGGGGGGCCCACGAGACCCAGTACTTC
>TRBV7-2|TRBJ2-7|-|-
CASSLNYQVEQYF
TGTGCCAGCAGCTTAAATTATCAGGTCGAGCAGTACTTC
>TRBV6-1|TRBJ1-2|TRBD1|-
CASRGTGGGYTF
TGTGCCAGCAGGGGGACAGGGGGTGGCTACACCTTC
>TRBV18|TRBJ1-2|TRBD1|-
CASSIGQGNNYGYTF
TGTGCCAGCTCTATAGGACAGGGCAATAACTATGGCTACACCTTC
>TRBV5-4|TRBJ2-1|TRBD1|-
CASSPGQGSYNEQFF
TGTGCCAGCAGCCCGGGACAGGGGAGTTACAATGAGCAGTTCTTC
>TRBV5-4|TRBJ2-7|-|-
CASSPKGAYEQYF
TGTGCCAGCTCCCCAAAGGGGGCCTACGAGCAGTACTTC
>TRBV27|TRBJ2-2|TRBD2|-
CASSHLAGGLRNTGELFF
TGTGCCAGCAGTCATCTAGCGGGGGGCCTACGTAACACCGGGGAGCTGTTTTTT
>TRBV18|TRBJ1-2|TRBD1|-
CASSTGDGYTF
TGTGCCAGCTCAACAGGGGATGGCTACACCTTC
>TRBV15|TRBJ2-1|TRBD1|-
CATSRGQGRYNEQFF
TGTGCCACCAGCAGGGGACAGGGTCGGTACAATGAGCAGTTCTTC
>TRBV2|TRBJ1-5|TRBD1|-
CASSEGDRVSNQPQHF
TGTGCCAGCAGTGAAGGGGACAGAGTTAGCAATCAGCCCCAGCATTTT
>TRBV11-2|TRBJ2-7|TRBD2|-
CASSFGGDEQYF
TGTGCCAGCAGCTTCGGGGGGGACGAGCAGTACTTC
>TRBV7-9|TRBJ1-3|-|few
CASSLTARNSGNTIYF
TGTGCCAGCAGCTTGACAGCGAGAAACTCTGGAAACACCATATATTTT
>TRBV7-8|TRBJ1-1|-|once
CASSLQGPNTEAFF
TGTGCCAGCAGCTTACAGGGGCCGAACACTGAAGCTTTCTTT
>TRBV6-4|TRBJ2-1|-|few
CASSELGGQDNEQFF
TGTGCCAGCAGTGAGCTCGGGGGTCAAGACAATGAGCAGTTCTTC
>TRBV7-2|TRBJ2-3|TRBD1|-
CASSLDRGTDTQYF
TGTGCCAGCAGCCTGGACAGGGGGACAGATACGCAGTATTTT
>TRBV7-8|TRBJ1-5|-|-
CASSLVQGTDQPQHF
TGTGCCAGCAGCTTAGTACAGGGAACCGATCAGCCCCAGCATTTT